This T cell receptor beta chain was captured by sequencing in a study of fetal regulatory T cell absence and autoimmunity (TCRdb year 2017). The study in broad terms: Exocrine pancreas autoimmunity was observed in the IPEX patients in the absence of clinical diabetes.

General conclusions and limits of the study: The oligoclonal enrichment was interpreted as support for antigen-driven autoimmunity in the pancreas before birth in IPEX syndrome. TRB gene family usage was found to be broadly similar between cord blood and pancreas and to resemble published neonatal and adult repertoires. Compared with cord blood, the pancreas TCR compartment showed significant oligoclonal enrichment, and some top clones were enriched more than 90-fold.

For repertoire sequencing, genomic DNA was processed from frozen pancreas tissue. The DNeasy Blood and Tissue Kit was used to extract about 1.9-3.1 ug of genomic DNA from either umbilical cord blood or frozen pancreas. TCRbeta CDR3 regions were amplified and barcoded by two-step multiplex PCR on the immunoSEQ human TCRbeta survey platform. Libraries were sequenced on Illumina instruments, with IgH sequenced in parallel from the same samples. For the original study's pipeline: To remove PCR and sequencing errors, raw reads were filtered against the IMGT V, D, J definitions and then binned using a nearest-neighbor algorithm. Clones were defined as identical nucleotide sequences, and differential abundance between tissues was assessed by per-clone Fisher exact tests with a pFDR threshold of p<0.01. Clones with frequencies too low for statistical inference were excluded by a minimum inclusion filter of 10 in either sample. Pairwise clonal comparisons used the immunoSEQ Analyzer, and gene family usage was assessed with IMGT tools. As stored in TCRdb, this immuneACCESS dataset retains in-frame rearrangements with V and J assigned. A fraction of the clones does not appear; measured against another copy, unresolved V genes explain less than half of the discrepancy, and the remainder lacks a known reason. V and J calls and clone size are given by that table; D and trimming were obtained from the DNA. The sample records about 95,000 clones, about two thirds of which are singletons. The ten largest clones represent 1.5% to 2.5% of the sample.

On this clone: It lacks a known antigen. No much larger clone exists at a distance of one base, and base qualities are not known.

Deletion took 1 base off V and 9 bases off J, with a span of 1 base between the germline ends. From cysteine to phenylalanine, the CDR3 is 9 amino acids long. Only the CDR3 portion is preserved as DNA: 27 bases, with reading frame beginning at the first base. The germline V gene (reference sequence) sets CDR1 to DFQATT and CDR2 to SNEGSKA. Sequences were obtained from pancreas tissue. The sequence is built from TRBV20-1 and TRBJ2-1; the D gene cannot be resolved reliably. The source of this sequence is a male donor with IPEX syndrome. The DNA sequence reads TGCAGTGCTAGAGCTGAGCAGTTCTTC. It translates as CSARAEQFF.